This T cell receptor (beta chain) is from a study of monozygotic twins with cystic fibrosis. For the study at large: Library input was 2.5 to 3.5 micrograms of fragmented DNA, with roughly 15 PCR cycles.

CDR3 length equals 16 residues. V dropped 4 bases and J dropped 3 bases, with 15 bases sitting between them. CDR1 and CDR2 (germline): SGHVS, FQNEAQ. Study results and limitations: Age, concordance and disease severity did not associate with shared CDR3 numbers. Low clonality (median about 0.0095) suggested a mostly naive repertoire. Monozygotic CF twins shared more identical nucleotide clonotypes than unrelated patients.

Libraries were prepared by immunoSEQ multiplex PCR; TCRdb keeps only in-frame clonotypes and omits some of them. The sample lists about 9,600 clones; about 90% were seen once. About this clone: Its antigen is undetermined.

This TCR derives from a boy aged 2 to 10 with cystic fibrosis. The V and J genes are TRBV7-8 and TRBJ2-2; D is perhaps TRBD2 (5 bases). The material sequenced was blood. CDR3 in amino acids: CASSSEEKDYTGELFF. The CDR3, as DNA: TGTGCCAGCAGCTCCGAAGAAAAGGACTACACCGGGGAGCTGTTTTTT.